The present entry profiles one TCR beta chain with its context. Primers included in the PCR were 60 Vbeta and 13 Jbeta primers. Clones were sequenced by immunoSEQ multiplex PCR, and TCRdb holds only the in-frame ones, with some missing. The table lists approximately 180,000 clones, about 80% of them singletons. V was shortened by 4 bases and J by 7 bases, with 11 bases between the two germline ends. The CDR3 consists of 13 residues. Germline CDR1 is SGHDN and CDR2 is FVKESK. The data stem from a study of cytomegalovirus exposure and HLA in healthy donors. This clonotype was sampled from a young man in good health and CMV-seropositive. The genes are TRBV14 and TRBJ2-1; D call uncertain. Sequencing was done on a sample of PBMCs. The CDR3 DNA sequence: TGTGCCAGCAGCCCCGACTTGATAAATGAGCAGTTCTTC. Its protein is CASSPDLINEQFF.